This entry lists 10 T cell receptor beta chains sequenced from one sample in a study of T cell changes during pregnancy in multiple sclerosis. Repertoires were generated with immunoSEQ multiplex PCR, while TCRdb's copy carries only in-frame clones and drops some. Counted here are roughly 110,000 clones, roughly 92% occurring once; the ten biggest clones make up about 1.5%. Sequenced here: peripheral blood, sampled in the third trimester of pregnancy. Source of these receptors: a female donor with multiple sclerosis, enrolled in a pregnancy study.

This clone has a single count. This chain connects TRBV9 to TRBJ1-1; 8 positions agree with TRBD1. Germline CDR1 reads SGDLS; CDR2 reads YYNGEE. The CDR3 runs to 15 residues. Trimming at V came to 0 bases and at J to 5 bases, leaving 6 bases not matched to a gene. The CDR3 sequence is CASSVDTGGRTEAFF. CDR3 nucleotide sequence: TGTGCCAGCAGCGTAGACACAGGGGGAAGGACTGAAGCTTTCTTT. Filled out from reference TRBV9 and TRBJ1-1, the complete variable domain reads DSGVTQTPKHLITATGQRVTLRCSPRSGDLSVYWYQQSLDQGLQFLIQYYNGEERAKGNILERFSAQQFPDLHSELNLSSLELGDSALYFCASSVDTGGRTEAFFGQGTRLTVV.

V is TRBV11-2 and J is TRBJ2-1; a weak D match, TRBD2 (5 bases). Looked up from germline, CDR1 is SGHAT and CDR2 is FQNNGV. This CDR3 region has 15 residues. The V end was cut by 1 base, the J end by 5 bases, with 12 bases between. This CDR3 reads CASSLGASPNNEQFF. The CDR3 DNA reads as TGTGCCAGCAGCTTAGGGGCTAGCCCAAACAATGAGCAGTTCTTC.

The chain combines TRBV5-1 with TRBJ1-4, with 9 bases lining up with TRBD1. The ends lost 1 base at V and 8 bases at J; junction bases unmatched: 9. In germline, CDR1 is SGHRS, CDR2 YFSETQ. This CDR3 comprises 16 residues. This chain's CDR3 is CASSLSTGTGNEKLFF. The CDR3 nucleotides read TGCGCCAGCAGCTTGAGTACCGGGACAGGGAACGAAAAACTGTTTTTT. The full variable domain, rest sourced from reference TRBV5-1 and TRBJ1-4, is KAGVTQTPRYLIKTRGQQVTLSCSPISGHRSVSWYQQTPGQGLQFLFEYFSETQRNKGNFPGRFSGRQFSNSRSEMNVSTLELGDSALYLCASSLSTGTGNEKLFFGSGTQLSVL.

This rearrangement joins TRBV18 to TRBJ1-2; a weak D match, TRBD1 (6 bases). This CDR3 is built from 15 residues. V was cut by 2 bases and J by 4 bases, with 14 bases left in between. Per germline, CDR1 KGHSH and CDR2 LQKENI. CDR3 nucleotide sequence: TGTGCCAGCTCACCAGAGCCGGACAGTCTCTATGGCTACACCTTC. Protein: CASSPEPDSLYGYTF.

The genes are TRBV4-1 and TRBJ1-4; weak D call: TRBD1 (5 bases). This CDR3 has 16 residues. The germline V gene encodes CDR1 MGHRA and CDR2 YSYEKL. The V end was cut by 0 bases, the J end by 5 bases, with 13 bases between. Here the CDR3 reads CASSQDRGVRNEKLFF. The CDR3 DNA sequence: TGCGCCAGCAGCCAAGATCGGGGGGTTAGAAATGAAAAACTGTTTTTT.

The V and J genes are TRBV2 and TRBJ2-5; 9 bases agree with TRBD2. Germline V gene lookup returns CDR1 SNHLY and CDR2 FYNNEI. Trimming at V came to 1 base and at J to 5 bases, leaving 2 bases not matched to a gene. The CDR3 spans 14 residues. CDR3 nucleotides: TGTGCCAGCAGTGAAGAGGCGGGAGGGGAGACCCAGTACTTC. Amino acids: CASSEEAGGETQYF. Full variable domain (outside the CDR3, taken from reference TRBV2 and TRBJ2-5): EPEVTQTPSHQVTQMGQEVILRCVPISNHLYFYWYRQILGQKVEFLVSFYNNEISEKSEIFDDQFSVERPDGSNFTLKIRSTKLEDSAMYFCASSEEAGGETQYFGPGTRLLVL.

The chain recombines TRBV5-5 with TRBJ2-2; TRBD1 matches 9 bases. The ends lost 4 bases at V and 6 bases at J; junction bases unmatched: 10. Germline values: CDR1 SGHKS, CDR2 YYEKEE (reference sequence). This CDR3 has 16 amino acids. This CDR3 is CASSPTGTGLSGELFF. The DNA for the CDR3 is TGTGCCAGCAGCCCAACCGGGACAGGGTTGTCCGGGGAGCTGTTTTTT.

The chain is built from TRBV29-1 and TRBJ1-4; no reliable D call. The CDR3 contains 13 residues. Germline V gives CDR1 SQVTM, CDR2 ANQGSEA. The CDR3 is CSIAIATNEKLFF. The CDR3 DNA reads as TGCAGTATTGCGATCGCAACTAATGAAAAACTGTTTTTT.

The V gene is TRBV15, the J gene TRBJ2-1, with 13 bases that match TRBD2. In germline, CDR1 is LNHNV, CDR2 YYDKDF (reference sequence). J was trimmed by 4 bases and V by 6 bases; bases with no gene match: 9. CDR3 length: 17 residues. In DNA, the CDR3 is TGTGCCACCAGAACGACTAGCGGGAGGTCCCTATACAATGAGCAGTTCTTC. As protein: CATRTTSGRSLYNEQFF.

For the CDR3, the DNA is TGTGCCAGTAGTACGTACAGGGTGGACGGGGAGCTGTTTTTT. It is translated as CASSTYRVDGELFF. The rearrangement uses TRBV19 and TRBJ2-2; possible D gene TRBD1, 6 bases. V lost 4 bases, J lost 7 bases, and 13 bases lay in between. CDR1 and CDR2 (germline): LNHDA, SQIVND (reference sequence). The CDR3 covers 14 residues.